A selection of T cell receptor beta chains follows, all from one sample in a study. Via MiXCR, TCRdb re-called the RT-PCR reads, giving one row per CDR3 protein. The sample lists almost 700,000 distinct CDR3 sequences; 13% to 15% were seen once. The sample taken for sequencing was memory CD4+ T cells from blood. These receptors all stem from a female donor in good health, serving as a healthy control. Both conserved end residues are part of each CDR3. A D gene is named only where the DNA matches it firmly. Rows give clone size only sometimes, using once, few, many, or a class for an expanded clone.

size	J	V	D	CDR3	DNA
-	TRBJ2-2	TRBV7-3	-	CASSSHYAGELFF	TGTGCCAGCAGCTCCCACTATGCCGGGGAGCTGTTTTTT
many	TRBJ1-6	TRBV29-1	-	CSVESVRGSPLHF	TGCAGCGTTGAATCGGTCAGGGGCTCACCCCTCCACTTT
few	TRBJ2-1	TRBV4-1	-	CASSQAPVQNNEQFF	TGCGCCAGCAGCCAAGCCCCTGTCCAAAACAATGAGCAGTTCTTC
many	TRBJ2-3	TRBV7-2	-	CASSAPSTDTQYF	TGTGCCAGCAGCGCTCCGAGCACAGATACGCAGTATTTT
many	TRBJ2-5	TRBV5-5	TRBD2	CASSDPSGGIEETQYF	TGTGCCAGCAGCGACCCAAGCGGGGGGATAGAAGAGACCCAGTACTTC
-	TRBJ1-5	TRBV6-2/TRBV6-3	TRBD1	CASSSRRTGADQPQHF	TGTGCCAGCAGCTCCCGGCGGACAGGTGCTGATCAGCCCCAGCATTTT
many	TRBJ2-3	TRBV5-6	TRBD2	CASSPGLAASTDTQYF	TGTGCCAGCAGCCCAGGACTAGCGGCTAGCACAGATACGCAGTATTTT
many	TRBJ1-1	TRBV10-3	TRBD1	CATSTGTGAPGNTEAFF	TGTGCCACCAGTACCGGGACAGGGGCCCCAGGGAACACTGAAGCTTTCTTT
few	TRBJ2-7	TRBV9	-	CASSNRHQAIHEQYF	TGTGCCAGCAGCAACCGACACCAGGCCATCCACGAGCAGTACTTC
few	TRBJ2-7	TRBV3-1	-	CASSNLRSSYEQYF	TGTGCCAGCAGCAACCTAAGAAGCTCCTACGAGCAGTACTTC
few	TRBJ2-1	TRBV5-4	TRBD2	CASSLALSAGGHNEQFF	TGTGCCAGCAGCTTGGCTCTTTCAGCGGGGGGTCACAATGAGCAGTTCTTC
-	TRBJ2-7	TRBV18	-	CASSPMNTGELYF	TGTGCCAGCTCACCGATGAACACCGGGGAGCTGTACTTC
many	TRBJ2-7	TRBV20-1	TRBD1	CSVTPPGQGGEQYF	TGCAGTGTTACACCCCCGGGACAGGGGGGCGAGCAGTACTTC
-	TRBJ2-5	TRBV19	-	CASSIRYQETQYF	TGTGCCAGTAGTATCCGGTACCAAGAGACCCAGTACTTC
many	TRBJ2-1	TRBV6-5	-	CASSSPVTYNEQFF	TGTGCCAGCAGTTCCCCCGTGACCTACAATGAGCAGTTCTTC
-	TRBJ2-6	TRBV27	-	CASSPTLGANVLTF	TGTGCCAGCAGTCCCACTCTGGGGGCCAACGTCCTGACTTTC
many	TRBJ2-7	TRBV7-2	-	CASSLAGANEQYF	TGTGCCAGCAGCTTAGCGGGAGCTAACGAGCAGTACTTC
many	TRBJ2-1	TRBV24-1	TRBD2	CATSDRTQKTSGRAFYNEQFF	TGTGCCACCAGTGACCGCACCCAAAAAACTAGCGGGAGGGCATTCTACAATGAGCAGTTCTTC
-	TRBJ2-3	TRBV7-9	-	CASSLVGVRDTQYF	TGTGCCAGCAGCTTAGTGGGGGTCCGAGATACGCAGTATTTT
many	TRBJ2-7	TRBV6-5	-	CASTYQGAYEQYF	TGTGCCAGCACCTATCAAGGGGCCTACGAGCAGTACTTC
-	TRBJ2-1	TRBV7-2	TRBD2	CASSPTRGLAGGEFF	TGTGCCAGCAGCCCCACTAGAGGACTAGCGGGAGGGGAGTTCTTC
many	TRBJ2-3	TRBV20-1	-	CSAPRQRSTDTQYF	TGCAGTGCCCCGAGACAGCGAAGCACAGATACGCAGTATTTT
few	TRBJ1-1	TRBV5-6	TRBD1	CASTSPQQGDTEAFF	TGTGCCAGCACTTCCCCCCAACAGGGGGACACTGAAGCTTTCTTT
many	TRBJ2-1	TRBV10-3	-	CAISEGAADREQFF	TGTGCCATCAGTGAAGGGGCGGCCGACCGGGAGCAGTTCTTC
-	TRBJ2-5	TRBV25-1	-	CASSDFSGPGETQYF	TGTGCCAGCAGTGATTTCTCGGGACCAGGGGAGACCCAGTACTTC
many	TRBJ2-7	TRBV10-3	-	CAISNTHEQYF	TGTGCCATCTCTAATACCCACGAGCAGTACTTC
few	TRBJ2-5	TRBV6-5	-	CASSGPSFGETQYF	TGTGCCAGCAGTGGCCCCAGTTTTGGAGAGACCCAGTACTTC
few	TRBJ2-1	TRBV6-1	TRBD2	CASRGKLAGGSSYNEQFF	TGTGCCAGCAGGGGGAAACTAGCGGGCGGAAGCTCCTACAATGAGCAGTTCTTC
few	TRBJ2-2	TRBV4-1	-	CASSQEVVQVNTGELFF	TGCGCCAGCAGCCAAGAGGTTGTCCAGGTGAACACCGGGGAGCTGTTTTTT
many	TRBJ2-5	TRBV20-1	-	CSAIHLLGVQETQYF	TGCAGTGCGATTCACCTTCTTGGGGTCCAAGAGACCCAGTACTTC
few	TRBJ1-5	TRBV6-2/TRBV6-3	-	CASTRDGSNQPQHF	TGTGCCAGCACCAGGGATGGGTCCAATCAGCCCCAGCATTTT
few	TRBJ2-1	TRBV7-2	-	CASSLLGRNEQFF	TGTGCCAGCAGCTTACTAGGAAGAAATGAGCAGTTCTTC
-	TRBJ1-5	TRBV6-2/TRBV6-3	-	CASRPQGLSQPQHF	TGTGCCAGCAGGCCACAGGGATTGAGCCAGCCCCAGCATTTT
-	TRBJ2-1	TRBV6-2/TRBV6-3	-	CASRRKTRATPYNEQFF	TGTGCCAGCAGACGGAAAACGAGGGCCACCCCCTACAATGAGCAGTTCTTC
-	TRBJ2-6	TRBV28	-	CASSPQGLGANVLTF	TGTGCCAGCAGTCCGCAGGGGCTCGGGGCCAACGTCCTGACTTTC
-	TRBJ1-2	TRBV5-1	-	CASSLAYREDGYTF	TGCGCCAGCAGCTTGGCCTATAGGGAGGATGGCTACACCTTC
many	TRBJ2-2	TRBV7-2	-	CASSFSVRNTGELFF	TGTGCCAGCAGCTTTTCAGTTAGGAACACCGGGGAGCTGTTTTTT
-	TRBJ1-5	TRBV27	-	CASSSDRVNQPQHF	TGTGCCAGCAGTTCCGACAGAGTCAATCAGCCCCAGCATTTT
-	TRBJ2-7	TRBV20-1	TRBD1	CSASETGDNEQYF	TGCAGTGCTAGTGAGACAGGGGATAACGAGCAGTACTTC
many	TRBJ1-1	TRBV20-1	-	CSAAGGQRTEAFF	TGCAGTGCGGCCGGGGGCCAACGTACTGAAGCTTTCTTT
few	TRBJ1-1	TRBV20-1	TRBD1	CSARDRDRGYTEAFF	TGCAGTGCTAGAGATCGTGACAGGGGGTACACTGAAGCTTTCTTT
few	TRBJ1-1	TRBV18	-	CASSPRQEMGNTEAFF	TGTGCCAGCTCACCACGACAGGAGATGGGGAACACTGAAGCTTTCTTT
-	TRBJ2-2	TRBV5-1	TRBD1	CASSTGTGYAGELFF	TGCGCCAGCAGCACCGGGACAGGGTACGCCGGGGAGCTGTTTTTT
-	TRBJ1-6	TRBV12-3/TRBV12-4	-	CASSTDRNSPLHF	TGTGCCAGCAGTACTGATCGCAATTCACCCCTCCACTTT
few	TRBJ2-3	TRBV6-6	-	CASSYGQGGDTQYF	TGTGCCAGCAGTTACGGTCAGGGTGGAGATACGCAGTATTTT